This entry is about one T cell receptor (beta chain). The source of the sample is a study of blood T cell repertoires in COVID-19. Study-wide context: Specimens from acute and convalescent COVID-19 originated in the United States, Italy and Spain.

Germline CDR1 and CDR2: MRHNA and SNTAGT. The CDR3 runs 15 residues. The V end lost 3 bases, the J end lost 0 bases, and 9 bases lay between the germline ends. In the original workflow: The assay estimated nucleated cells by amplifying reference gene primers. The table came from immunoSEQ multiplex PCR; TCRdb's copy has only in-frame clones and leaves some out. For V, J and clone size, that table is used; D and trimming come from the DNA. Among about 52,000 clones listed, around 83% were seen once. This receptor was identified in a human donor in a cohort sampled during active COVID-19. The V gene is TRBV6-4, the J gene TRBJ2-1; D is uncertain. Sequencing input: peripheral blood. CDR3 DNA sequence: TGTGCCAGCAGTGAGGGCTCGAGCTCCTACAATGAGCAGTTCTTC. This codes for CASSEGSSSYNEQFF.